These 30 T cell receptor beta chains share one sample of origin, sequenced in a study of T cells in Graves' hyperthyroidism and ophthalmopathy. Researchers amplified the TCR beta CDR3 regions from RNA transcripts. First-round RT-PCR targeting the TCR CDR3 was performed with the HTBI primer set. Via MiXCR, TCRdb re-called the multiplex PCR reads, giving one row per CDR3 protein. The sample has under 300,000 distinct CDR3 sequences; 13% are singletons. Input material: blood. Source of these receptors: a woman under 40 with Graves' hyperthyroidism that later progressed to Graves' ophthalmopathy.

CDR3 protein: CASSTVPNTEAFF. The CDR3 DNA sequence: TGTGCCAGCTCGACCGTTCCGAACACTGAAGCTTTCTTT. The chain joins TRBV27 to TRBJ1-1; no definite D call. V lost 8 bases, J lost 1 base, and 11 bases lay in between. This CDR3 region has 13 residues. Germline assignment: CDR1 MNHEY and CDR2 SMNVEV (reference sequence).

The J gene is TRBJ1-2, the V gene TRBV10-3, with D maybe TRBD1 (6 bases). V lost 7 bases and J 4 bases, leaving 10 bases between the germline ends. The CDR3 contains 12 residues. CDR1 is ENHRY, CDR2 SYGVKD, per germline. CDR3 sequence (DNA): TGTGCCATCACTCAACAGGGCTATGGCTACACCTTC. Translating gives CAITQQGYGYTF.

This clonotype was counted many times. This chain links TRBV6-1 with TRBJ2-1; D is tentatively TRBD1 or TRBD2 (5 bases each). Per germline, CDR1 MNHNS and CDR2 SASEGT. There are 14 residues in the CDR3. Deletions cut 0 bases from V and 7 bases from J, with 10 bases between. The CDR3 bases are TGTGCCAGCAGTGAAGCTTACGGGGCGAATGAGCAGTTCTTC. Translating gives CASSEAYGANEQFF.

In DNA form, the CDR3 reads TGTGCCAGCAGCTCACTAGAGCGCTACGAGCAGTACTTC. Its protein is CASSSLERYEQYF. This chain joins TRBV7-9 and TRBJ2-7; maybe TRBD2 (5 bases). Germline CDR1 SEHNR, CDR2 FQNEAQ (reference sequence). Trimming cost V 4 bases and J 3 bases, with 10 bases left between them. The CDR3 length is 13 residues.

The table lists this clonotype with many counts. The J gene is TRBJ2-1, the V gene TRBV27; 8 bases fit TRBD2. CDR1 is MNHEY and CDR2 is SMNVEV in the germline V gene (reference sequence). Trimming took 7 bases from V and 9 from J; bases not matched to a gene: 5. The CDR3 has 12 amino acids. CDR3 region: CASTGTRSEQFF. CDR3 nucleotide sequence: TGTGCCAGCACCGGGACTAGGAGTGAGCAGTTCTTC.

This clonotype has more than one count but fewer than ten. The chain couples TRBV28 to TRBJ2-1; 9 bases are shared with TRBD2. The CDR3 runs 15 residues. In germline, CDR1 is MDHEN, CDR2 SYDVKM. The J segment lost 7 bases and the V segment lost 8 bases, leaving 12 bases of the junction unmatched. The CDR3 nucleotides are TGTGCCAGCTGTCCCCCTAGCGGGATGGGTAATGAGCAGTTCTTC. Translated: CASCPPSGMGNEQFF.

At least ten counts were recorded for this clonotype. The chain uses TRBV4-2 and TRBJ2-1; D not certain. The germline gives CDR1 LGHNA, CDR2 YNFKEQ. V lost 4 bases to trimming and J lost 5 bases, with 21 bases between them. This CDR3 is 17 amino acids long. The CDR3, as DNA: TGTGCCAGCAGCCCACTCCAAACGGGTTTTCGGAACAATGAGCAGTTCTTC. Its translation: CASSPLQTGFRNNEQFF.

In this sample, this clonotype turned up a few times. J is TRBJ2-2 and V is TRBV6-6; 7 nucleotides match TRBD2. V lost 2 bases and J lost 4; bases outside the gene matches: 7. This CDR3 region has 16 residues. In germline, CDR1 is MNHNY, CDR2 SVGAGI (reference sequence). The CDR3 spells CASSYLAGRGTGELFF. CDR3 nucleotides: TGTGCCAGCAGTTACCTGGCGGGGAGGGGCACCGGGGAGCTGTTTTTT.

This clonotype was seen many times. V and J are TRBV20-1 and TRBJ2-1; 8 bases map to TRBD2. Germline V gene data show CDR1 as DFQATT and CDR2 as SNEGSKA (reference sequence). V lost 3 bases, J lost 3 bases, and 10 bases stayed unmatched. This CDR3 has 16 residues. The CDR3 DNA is TGCAGTGCTAGCCCTCTAAGCGGGAGCCTCTACAATGAGCAGTTCTTC. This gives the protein CSASPLSGSLYNEQFF.

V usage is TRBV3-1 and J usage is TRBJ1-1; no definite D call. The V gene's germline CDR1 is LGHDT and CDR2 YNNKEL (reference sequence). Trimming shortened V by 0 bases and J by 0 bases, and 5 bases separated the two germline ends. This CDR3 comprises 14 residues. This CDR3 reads CASSQDQLNTEAFF. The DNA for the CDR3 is TGTGCCAGCAGCCAAGATCAGCTGAACACTGAAGCTTTCTTT.

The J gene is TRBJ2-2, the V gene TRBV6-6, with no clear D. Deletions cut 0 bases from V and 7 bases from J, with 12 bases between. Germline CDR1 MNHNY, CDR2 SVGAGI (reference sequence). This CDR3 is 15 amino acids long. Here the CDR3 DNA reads TGTGCCAGCAGTTACTCTCCAGGTCGAGGCGGGGAGCTGTTTTTT. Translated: CASSYSPGRGGELFF.

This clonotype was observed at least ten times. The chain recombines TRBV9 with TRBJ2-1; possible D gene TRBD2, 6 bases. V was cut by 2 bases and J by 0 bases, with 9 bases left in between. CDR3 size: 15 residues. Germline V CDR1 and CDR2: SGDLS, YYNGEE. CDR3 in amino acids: CASSVAGFSYNEQFF. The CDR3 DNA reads TGTGCCAGCAGCGTGGCGGGATTCTCCTACAATGAGCAGTTCTTC.

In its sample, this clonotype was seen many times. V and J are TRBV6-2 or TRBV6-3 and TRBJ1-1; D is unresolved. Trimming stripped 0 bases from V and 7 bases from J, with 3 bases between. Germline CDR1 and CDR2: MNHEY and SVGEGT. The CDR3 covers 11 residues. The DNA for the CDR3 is TGTGCCAGCAGTTACTCGCTTGAAGCTTTCTTT. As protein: CASSYSLEAFF.

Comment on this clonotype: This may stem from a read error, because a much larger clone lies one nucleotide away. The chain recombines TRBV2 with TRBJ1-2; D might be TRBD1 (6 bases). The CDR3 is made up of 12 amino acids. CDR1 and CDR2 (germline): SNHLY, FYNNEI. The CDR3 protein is CASTGDAYGCTF. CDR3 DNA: TGTGCCAGCACAGGGGACGCCTATGGCTGCACCTTC.

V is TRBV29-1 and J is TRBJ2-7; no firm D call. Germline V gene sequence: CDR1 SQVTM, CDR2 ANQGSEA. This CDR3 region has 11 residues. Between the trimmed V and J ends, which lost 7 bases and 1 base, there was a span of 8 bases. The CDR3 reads CSGGWSYEQYF. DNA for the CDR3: TGCAGCGGTGGGTGGTCCTACGAGCAGTACTTC.

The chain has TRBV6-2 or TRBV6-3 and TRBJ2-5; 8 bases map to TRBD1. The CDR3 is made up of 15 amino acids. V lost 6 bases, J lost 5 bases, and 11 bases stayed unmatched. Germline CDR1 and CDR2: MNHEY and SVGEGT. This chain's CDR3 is CASRDRDLLPETQYF. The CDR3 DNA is TGTGCCAGCAGGGACAGGGATTTGTTACCGGAGACCCAGTACTTC.

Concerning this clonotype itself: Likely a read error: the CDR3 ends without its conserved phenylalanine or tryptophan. The CDR3 sequence: CASSQGIDTEAFL. CDR3 nucleotides: TGTGCCAGTTCTCAGGGAATCGACACTGAAGCTTTCCTT. The rearrangement uses TRBV19 and TRBJ1-1, with D possibly being TRBD1 (5 bases). Germline CDR1 LNHDA, CDR2 SQIVND (reference sequence). The V end lost 8 bases, the J end lost 3 bases, and 13 bases lay between the germline ends. This CDR3 has 13 amino acids.

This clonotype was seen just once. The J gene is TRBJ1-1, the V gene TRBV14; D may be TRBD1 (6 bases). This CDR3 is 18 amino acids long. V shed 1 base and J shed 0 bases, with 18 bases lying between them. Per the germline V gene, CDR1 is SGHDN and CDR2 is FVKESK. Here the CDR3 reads CASSQGFSGQSVNTEAFF. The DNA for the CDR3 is TGTGCCAGCAGCCAAGGGTTTAGCGGACAGAGTGTGAACACTGAAGCTTTCTTT.

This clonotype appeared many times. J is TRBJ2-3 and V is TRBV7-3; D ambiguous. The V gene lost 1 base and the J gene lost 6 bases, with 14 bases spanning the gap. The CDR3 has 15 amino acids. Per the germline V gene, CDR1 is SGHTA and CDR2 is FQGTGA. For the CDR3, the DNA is TGTGCCAGCAGCTTAAACCCCCTGGGTGGGGATACGCAGTATTTT. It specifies CASSLNPLGGDTQYF.

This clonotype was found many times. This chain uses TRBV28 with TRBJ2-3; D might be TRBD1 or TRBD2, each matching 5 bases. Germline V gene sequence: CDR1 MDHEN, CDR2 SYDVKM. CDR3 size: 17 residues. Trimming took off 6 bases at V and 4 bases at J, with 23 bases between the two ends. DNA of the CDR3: TGTGCCAGCAGCCTTAAGGGCTTCGTCGGGGACCCAGATACGCAGTATTTT. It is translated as CASSLKGFVGDPDTQYF.

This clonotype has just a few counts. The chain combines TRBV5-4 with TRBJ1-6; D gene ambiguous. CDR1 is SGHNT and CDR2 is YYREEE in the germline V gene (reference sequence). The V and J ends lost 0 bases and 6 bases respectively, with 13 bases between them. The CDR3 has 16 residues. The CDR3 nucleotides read TGTGCCAGCAGCTTGGAAATCGGACGGCTTAATTCACCCCTCCACTTT. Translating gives CASSLEIGRLNSPLHF.

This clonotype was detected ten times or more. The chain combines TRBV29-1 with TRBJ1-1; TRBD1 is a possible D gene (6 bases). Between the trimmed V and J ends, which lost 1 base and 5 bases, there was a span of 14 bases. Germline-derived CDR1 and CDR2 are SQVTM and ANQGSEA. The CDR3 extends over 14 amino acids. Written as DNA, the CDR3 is TGCAGCGTTGAAGTTTCGGCAGGGGCGACTGAAGCTTTCTTT. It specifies CSVEVSAGATEAFF.

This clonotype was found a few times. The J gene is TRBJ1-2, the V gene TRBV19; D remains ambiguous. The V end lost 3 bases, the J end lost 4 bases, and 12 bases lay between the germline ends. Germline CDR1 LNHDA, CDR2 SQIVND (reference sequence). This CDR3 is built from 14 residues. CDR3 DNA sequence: TGTGCCAGTAGTATTCTGTCAGTCGCCTATGGCTACACCTTC. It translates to CASSILSVAYGYTF.

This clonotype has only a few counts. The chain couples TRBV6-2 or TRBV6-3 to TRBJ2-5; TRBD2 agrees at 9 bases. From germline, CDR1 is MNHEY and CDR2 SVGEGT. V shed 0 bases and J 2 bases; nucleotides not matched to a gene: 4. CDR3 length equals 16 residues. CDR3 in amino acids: CASSYSIAGGQETQYF. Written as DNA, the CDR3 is TGTGCCAGCAGTTACTCGATCGCGGGAGGGCAAGAGACCCAGTACTTC.

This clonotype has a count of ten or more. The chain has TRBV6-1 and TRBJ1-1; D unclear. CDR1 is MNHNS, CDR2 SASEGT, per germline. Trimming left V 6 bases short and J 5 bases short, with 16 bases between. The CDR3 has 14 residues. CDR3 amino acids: CASSSTAGSTEAFF. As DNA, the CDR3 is TGTGCCAGCAGCTCTACGGCGGGGTCGACTGAAGCTTTCTTT.

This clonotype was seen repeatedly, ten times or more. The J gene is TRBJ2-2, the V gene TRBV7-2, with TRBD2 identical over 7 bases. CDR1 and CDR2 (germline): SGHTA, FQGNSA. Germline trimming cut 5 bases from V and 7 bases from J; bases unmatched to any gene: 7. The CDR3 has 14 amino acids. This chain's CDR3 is CASSEWGGSGELFF. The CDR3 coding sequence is TGTGCCAGCAGCGAATGGGGGGGGAGCGGGGAGCTGTTTTTT. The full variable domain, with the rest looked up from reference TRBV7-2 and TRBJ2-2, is GAGVSQSPSNKVTEKGKDVELRCDPISGHTALYWYRQSLGQGLEFLIYFQGNSAPDKSGLPSDRFSAERTGGSVSTLTIQRTQQEDSAVYLCASSEWGGSGELFFGEGSRLTVL.

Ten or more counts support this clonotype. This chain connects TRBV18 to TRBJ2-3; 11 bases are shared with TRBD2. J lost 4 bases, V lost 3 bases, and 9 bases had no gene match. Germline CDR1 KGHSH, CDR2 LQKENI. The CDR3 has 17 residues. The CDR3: CASSPPTSGMGADTQYF. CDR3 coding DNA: TGTGCCAGCTCACCCCCGACTAGCGGGATGGGGGCAGATACGCAGTATTTT.

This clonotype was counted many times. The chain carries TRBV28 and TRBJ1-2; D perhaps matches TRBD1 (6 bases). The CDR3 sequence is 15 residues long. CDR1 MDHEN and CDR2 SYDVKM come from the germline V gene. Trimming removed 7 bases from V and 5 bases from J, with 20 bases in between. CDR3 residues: CASTLGGAQSYGYTF. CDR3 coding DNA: TGTGCCAGCACCCTGGGGGGGGCGCAGAGTTATGGCTACACCTTC.

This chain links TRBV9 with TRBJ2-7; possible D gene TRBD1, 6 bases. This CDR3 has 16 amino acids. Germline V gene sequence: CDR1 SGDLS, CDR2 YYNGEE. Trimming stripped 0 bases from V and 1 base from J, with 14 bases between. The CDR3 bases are TGTGCCAGCAGCGTAGAGTGGGACACCACATCCTACGAGCAGTACTTC. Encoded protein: CASSVEWDTTSYEQYF. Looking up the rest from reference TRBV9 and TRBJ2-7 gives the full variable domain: DSGVTQTPKHLITATGQRVTLRCSPRSGDLSVYWYQQSLDQGLQFLIQYYNGEERAKGNILERFSAQQFPDLHSELNLSSLELGDSALYFCASSVEWDTTSYEQYFGPGTRLTVT.

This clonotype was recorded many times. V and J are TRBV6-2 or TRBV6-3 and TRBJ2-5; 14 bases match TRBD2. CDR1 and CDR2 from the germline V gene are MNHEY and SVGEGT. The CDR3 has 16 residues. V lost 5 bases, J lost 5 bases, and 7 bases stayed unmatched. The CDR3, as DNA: TGTGCCAGCAGTCGGACTAGCGGGGGGAGTAGGGAGACCCAGTACTTC. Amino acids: CASSRTSGGSRETQYF.